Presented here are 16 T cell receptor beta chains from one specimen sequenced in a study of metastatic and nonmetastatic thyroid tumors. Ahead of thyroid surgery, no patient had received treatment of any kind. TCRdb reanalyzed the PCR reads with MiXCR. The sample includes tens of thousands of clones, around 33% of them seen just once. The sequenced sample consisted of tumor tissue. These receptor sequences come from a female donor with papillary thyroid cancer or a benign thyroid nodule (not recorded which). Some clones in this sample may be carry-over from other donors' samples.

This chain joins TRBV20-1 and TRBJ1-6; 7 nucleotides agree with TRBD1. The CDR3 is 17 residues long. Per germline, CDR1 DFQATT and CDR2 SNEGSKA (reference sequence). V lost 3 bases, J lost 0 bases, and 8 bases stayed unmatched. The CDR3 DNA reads TGCAGTGCTAGTGGAAGGGGACAGAGCTCCTATAATTCACCCCTCCACTTT. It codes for CSASGRGQSSYNSPLHF.

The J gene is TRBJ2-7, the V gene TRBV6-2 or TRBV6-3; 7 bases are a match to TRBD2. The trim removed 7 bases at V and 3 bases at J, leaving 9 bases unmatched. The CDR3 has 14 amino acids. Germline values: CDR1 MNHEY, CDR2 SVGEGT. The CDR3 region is CASNPPGLHYEQYF. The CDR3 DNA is TGTGCCAGCAACCCCCCGGGACTACACTACGAGCAGTACTTC.

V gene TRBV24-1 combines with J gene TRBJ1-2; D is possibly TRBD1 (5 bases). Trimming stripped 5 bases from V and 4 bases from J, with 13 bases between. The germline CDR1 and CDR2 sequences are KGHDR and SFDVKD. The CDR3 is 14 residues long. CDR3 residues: CATSAGGEGYGYTF. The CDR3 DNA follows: TGTGCCACCAGTGCAGGAGGGGAGGGCTATGGCTACACCTTC.

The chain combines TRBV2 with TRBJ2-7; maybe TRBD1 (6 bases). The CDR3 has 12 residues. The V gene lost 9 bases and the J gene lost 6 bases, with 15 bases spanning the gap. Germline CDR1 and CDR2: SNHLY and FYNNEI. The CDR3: CARSIRGPEQYF. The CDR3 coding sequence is TGTGCCAGGTCCATCAGGGGTCCCGAGCAGTACTTC.

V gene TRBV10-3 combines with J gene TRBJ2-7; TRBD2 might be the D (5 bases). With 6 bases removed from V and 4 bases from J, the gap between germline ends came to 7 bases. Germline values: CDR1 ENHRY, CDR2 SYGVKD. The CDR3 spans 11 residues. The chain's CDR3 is CAIRGAYEQYF. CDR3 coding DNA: TGTGCCATCAGGGGAGCATACGAGCAGTACTTC.

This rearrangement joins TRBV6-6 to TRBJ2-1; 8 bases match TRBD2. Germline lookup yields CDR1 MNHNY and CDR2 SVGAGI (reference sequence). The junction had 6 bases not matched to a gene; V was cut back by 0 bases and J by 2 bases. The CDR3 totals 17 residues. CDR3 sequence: CASSYSGLVGAYNEQFF. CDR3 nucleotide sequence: TGTGCCAGCAGTTACTCGGGACTAGTCGGGGCCTACAATGAGCAGTTCTTC.

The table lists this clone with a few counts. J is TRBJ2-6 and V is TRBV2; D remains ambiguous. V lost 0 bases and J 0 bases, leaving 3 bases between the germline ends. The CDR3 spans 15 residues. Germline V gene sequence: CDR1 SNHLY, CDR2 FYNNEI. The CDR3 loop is CASSEAASGANVLTF. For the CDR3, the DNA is TGTGCCAGCAGTGAAGCCGCCTCTGGGGCCAACGTCCTGACTTTC.

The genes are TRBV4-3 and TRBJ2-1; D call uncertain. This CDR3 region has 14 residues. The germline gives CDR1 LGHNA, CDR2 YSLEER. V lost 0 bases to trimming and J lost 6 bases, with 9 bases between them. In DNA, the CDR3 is TGCGCCAGCAGCCAAGATTCCAGAATCAATGAGCAGTTCTTC. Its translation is CASSQDSRINEQFF.

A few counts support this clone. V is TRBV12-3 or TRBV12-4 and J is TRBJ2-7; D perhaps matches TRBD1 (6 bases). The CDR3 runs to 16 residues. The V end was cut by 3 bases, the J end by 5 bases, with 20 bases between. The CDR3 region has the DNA TGTGCCAGCAGTTTCCCAAGCCTGGACAGTCCCCACGAGCAGTACTTC. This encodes CASSFPSLDSPHEQYF.

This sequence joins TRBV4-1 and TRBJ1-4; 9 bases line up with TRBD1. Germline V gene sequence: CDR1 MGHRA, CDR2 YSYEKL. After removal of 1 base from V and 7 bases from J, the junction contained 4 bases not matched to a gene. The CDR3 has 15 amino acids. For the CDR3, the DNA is TGCGCCAGCAGCCAAGGGACAGGGGTGGGTGAAAAACTGTTTTTT. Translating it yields CASSQGTGVGEKLFF.

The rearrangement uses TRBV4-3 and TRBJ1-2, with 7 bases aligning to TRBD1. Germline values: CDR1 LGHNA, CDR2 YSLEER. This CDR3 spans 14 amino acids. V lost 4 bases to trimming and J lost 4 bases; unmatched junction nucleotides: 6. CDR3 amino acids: CASSLTGSAYGYTF. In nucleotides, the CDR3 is TGCGCCAGCAGCCTGACAGGGTCCGCCTATGGCTACACCTTC.

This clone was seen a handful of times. The CDR3 is CASSSGTSVPHTTYEQYF. CDR3 nucleotide sequence: TGTGCCAGCAGTTCCGGGACTTCAGTACCACACACGACCTACGAGCAGTACTTC. The V and J genes are TRBV27 and TRBJ2-7, with D possibly being TRBD2 (6 bases). V was trimmed by 4 bases and J by 2 bases, leaving 24 bases between them. CDR3 length equals 18 residues. Germline V gene sequence: CDR1 MNHEY, CDR2 SMNVEV (reference sequence).

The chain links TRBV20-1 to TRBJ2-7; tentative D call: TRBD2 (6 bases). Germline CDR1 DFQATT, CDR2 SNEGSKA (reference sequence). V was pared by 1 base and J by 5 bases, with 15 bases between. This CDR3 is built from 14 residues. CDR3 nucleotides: TGCAGTGCTAGAGTGGAGGGGATCTCAGACGAGCAGTACTTC. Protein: CSARVEGISDEQYF.

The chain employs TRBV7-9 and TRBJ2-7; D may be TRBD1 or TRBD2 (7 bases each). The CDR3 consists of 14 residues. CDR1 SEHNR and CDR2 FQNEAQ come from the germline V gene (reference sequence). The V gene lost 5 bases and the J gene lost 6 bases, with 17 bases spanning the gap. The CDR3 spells CASSPGGEFSEQYF. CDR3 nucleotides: TGTGCCAGCAGCCCAGGGGGGGAGTTCTCCGAGCAGTACTTC.

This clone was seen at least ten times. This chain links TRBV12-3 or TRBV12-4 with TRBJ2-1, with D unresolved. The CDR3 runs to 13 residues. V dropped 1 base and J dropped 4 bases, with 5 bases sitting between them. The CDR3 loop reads CASSLVSYNEQFF. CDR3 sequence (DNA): TGTGCCAGCAGTTTAGTCAGTTACAATGAGCAGTTCTTC.

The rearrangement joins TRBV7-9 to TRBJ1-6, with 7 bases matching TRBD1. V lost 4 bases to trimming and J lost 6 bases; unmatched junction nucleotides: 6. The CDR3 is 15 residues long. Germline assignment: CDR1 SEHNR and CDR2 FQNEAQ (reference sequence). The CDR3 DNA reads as TGTGCCAGCAGCTCGACGGGACAGCCTAATTCACCCCTCCACTTT. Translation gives CASSSTGQPNSPLHF.